These T cell receptor beta chains were read from a single sample in a study of Ad26.COV2.S vaccination and SARS-CoV-2 variants. Clones were read by immunoSEQ multiplex PCR, and TCRdb kept only the in-frame ones, dropping some. The repertoire holds roughly 460,000 clones, with roughly nine tenths as singletons. The material sequenced was peripheral blood, taken in a trial of Ad26.COV2.S vaccine versus placebo. The receptors derive from a person between 18 and 60 years old who received the Ad26.COV2.S COVID-19 vaccine or a placebo. CDR3s include the opening cysteine and the closing phenylalanine or tryptophan.

CDR3aa | j_gene | v_gene
CASSLYGTDNEQFF | TRBJ2-1 | TRBV3-1/TRBV3-2
CASSTRARRNAGNTIYF | TRBJ1-3 | TRBV7-8
CASSLGAGSYNEQFF | TRBJ2-1 | TRBV5-5
CSSGRSSGELFF | TRBJ2-2 | TRBV30
CASSQDRVEETQYF | TRBJ2-5 | TRBV4-1
CASSIVLGSSYYEQYF | TRBJ2-7 | TRBV19
CASSAIPSGKGADTQYF | TRBJ2-3 | TRBV10-1
CASSLLMGGGNYGYTF | TRBJ1-2 | TRBV28
CASSLDGGRALNEQFF | TRBJ2-1 | TRBV7-9
CATSRQWDDGYTF | TRBJ1-2 | TRBV15
CASSTTPERQNSGNTIYF | TRBJ1-3 | TRBV7-9
CASKAGVSTDTQYF | TRBJ2-3 | TRBV5-1
CASSLSWTTYEQYF | TRBJ2-7 | TRBV5-1
CSVDAGSVETQYF | TRBJ2-5 | TRBV29-1
CSARSRDTQYF | TRBJ2-3 | TRBV20-1
CASIPLGAYNEQFF | TRBJ2-1 | TRBV2
CASSLWVAGGNNEQFF | TRBJ2-1 | TRBV27
CASSLGPAGDPYEQYF | TRBJ2-7 | TRBV7-8
CASSWTNNSPLHF | TRBJ1-6 | TRBV6-5
CASSSRTGQAYEQYF | TRBJ2-7 | TRBV7-2
CASRTGEHNEQFF | TRBJ2-1 | TRBV6-5
CASSPMTDEQYF | TRBJ2-7 | TRBV18
CASRGNGGGNTEAFF | TRBJ1-1 | TRBV27
CASSLVFRGAGETQYF | TRBJ2-5 | TRBV7-2
CASSSYTDTQYF | TRBJ2-3 | TRBV5-1
CASSPTDYSNQPQHF | TRBJ1-5 | TRBV5-1
CASSLVRGPETQYF | TRBJ2-5 | TRBV7-2
CATAVAALGENEQFF | TRBJ2-1 | TRBV6-5
CAGGQHSGNTIYF | TRBJ1-3 | TRBV30
CASSVGVLSGNTIYF | TRBJ1-3 | TRBV9
CASSLRFWDTDTQYF | TRBJ2-3 | TRBV27
CASSPKIGTPNTEAFF | TRBJ1-1 | TRBV3-1/TRBV3-2
CASSYRASQETQYF | TRBJ2-5 | TRBV6-5
CASSPSWGDSNQPQHF | TRBJ1-5 | TRBV4-2
CASSLSGQPQHF | TRBJ1-5 | TRBV5-1
CASSLSFYVTGKNIQYF | TRBJ2-4 | TRBV27
CASFGPGTGELFF | TRBJ2-2 | TRBV6-5
CASSPTGKTYEQYF | TRBJ2-7 | TRBV11-2
CASSLGTSGYEQYF | TRBJ2-7 | TRBV5-4
CASSLEPTSGGAGELFF | TRBJ2-2 | TRBV7-8
CASSVRDSYTEAFF | TRBJ1-1 | TRBV9
CASSLVGRASTDTQYF | TRBJ2-3 | TRBV5-1
CASSEGNVRNYGYTF | TRBJ1-2 | TRBV25-1
CASSEGQSIQETQYF | TRBJ2-5 | TRBV7-9
CASSQLRATNEKLFF | TRBJ1-4 | TRBV7-2